The next 23 T cell receptor beta chains were all read from a single sample in a study of blood T cell repertoires in COVID-19 (TCRdb year 2020). Libraries were made using the immunoSEQ multiplex PCR assay. Imported from immuneACCESS, the table was reduced by TCRdb to in-frame sequences with V and J called. These copies leave out some clones; in studies compared against another copy, an unresolved V gene accounts for under half, and the cause of the remainder is not known. Here the sample has roughly 130,000 clones; about 90% occur a single time. The ten largest make up 3.6% of the sample. Material for sequencing was peripheral blood. These receptors all come from a woman aged 55-69 years with acute or convalescent COVID-19.

This chain connects TRBV6-5 to TRBJ2-7; 10 nucleotides line up with TRBD2. V gave up 6 bases and J gave up 4 bases; unmatched junction bases: 9. CDR3 length: 15 amino acids. Germline-derived CDR1 and CDR2 are MNHEY and SVGAGI. CDR3 protein: CASRERSSGSYEQYF. In nucleotides, the CDR3 is TGTGCCAGCAGGGAGCGATCTAGCGGGAGTTACGAGCAGTACTTC.

This sequence joins TRBV7-8 and TRBJ2-5; possibly TRBD2 for D (5 bases). The CDR3 contains 14 residues. Per germline, CDR1 SGHVS and CDR2 FQNEAQ. V shed 4 bases and J shed 1 base, with 10 bases lying between them. The CDR3 nucleotides are TGTGCCAGCAGCTCCTACCGGGGCCAAGAGACCCAGTACTTC. Its protein is CASSSYRGQETQYF.

This clone appeared a few times. The rearrangement joins TRBV18 to TRBJ1-1; D gene uncertain. CDR1 and CDR2 from the germline V gene are KGHSH and LQKENI. Between the trimmed V and J ends, which lost 2 bases and 4 bases, there was a span of 8 bases. This CDR3 contains 13 residues. CDR3 sequence (DNA): TGTGCCAGCTCACCAACGGGATCCACTGAAGCTTTCTTT. This translates into CASSPTGSTEAFF.

This rearrangement joins TRBV3-1 (or the pseudogene TRBV3-2) to TRBJ2-1, with 13 bases matching TRBD2. The CDR3 runs 16 residues. V shed 4 bases and J 6 bases; nucleotides not matched to a gene: 6. Germline V gene sequence: CDR1 LGHDT, CDR2 YNNKEL (reference sequence). This CDR3 is CASSPPTSGRVNEQFF. The CDR3 nucleotides read TGTGCCAGCAGCCCACCTACTAGCGGGAGGGTCAATGAGCAGTTCTTC.

Of note for this clone: Other DNA sequences from this sample encode an identical CDR3 as well. The V and J genes are TRBV5-1 and TRBJ1-1; 9 bases are shared with TRBD1. Germline V lookup: CDR1 SGHRS, CDR2 YFSETQ. With 3 bases clipped from V and 1 base from J, the junction kept 1 base outside the gene matches. The CDR3 is 14 amino acids. The CDR3 nucleotides read TGCGCCAGCAGCTCGGGACAGGGGAACACTGAAGCTTTCTTT. This codes for CASSSGQGNTEAFF.

This chain connects TRBV6-5 to TRBJ1-3; possibly TRBD1 for D (6 bases). This CDR3 contains 14 residues. V gave up 10 bases and J gave up 4 bases, with 17 bases separating them. Germline V gene data show CDR1 as MNHEY and CDR2 as SVGAGI. CDR3 loop: CAIHQGSAGNTIYF. CDR3 sequence (DNA): TGTGCCATCCATCAGGGGAGCGCCGGAAACACCATATATTTT.

The chain combines TRBV6-6 with TRBJ1-1; TRBD1 might be the D (5 bases). Germline V gene data show CDR1 as MNHNY and CDR2 as SVGAGI (reference sequence). This CDR3 spans 14 amino acids. Trimming left V 6 bases short and J 4 bases short, with 15 bases between. The CDR3 nucleotides read TGTGCCAGCAGCTCCGGAGGGGTTCCCACTGAAGCTTTCTTT. Translated, it gives CASSSGGVPTEAFF.

J is TRBJ2-6 and V is TRBV6-5; D unresolved. V lost 6 bases and J 3 bases, leaving 6 bases between the germline ends. This CDR3 is 13 amino acids long. Germline values: CDR1 MNHEY, CDR2 SVGAGI. This chain's CDR3 is CASSRVGANVLTF. The CDR3 bases are TGTGCCAGCAGCCGTGTTGGGGCCAACGTCCTGACTTTC.

J is TRBJ1-5 and V is TRBV19, with 10 nucleotides matching TRBD1. V was clipped by 3 bases and J by 4 bases; unmatched bases: 3. Germline CDR1 and CDR2: LNHDA and SQIVND (reference sequence). This CDR3 is built from 15 residues. CDR3 nucleotides: TGTGCCAGTAGTATGGTGGGACAGGGGAATCAGCCCCAGCATTTT. This sequence encodes CASSMVGQGNQPQHF. The full variable domain, completed using reference TRBV19 and TRBJ1-5, is DGGITQSPKYLFRKEGQNVTLSCEQNLNHDAMYWYRQDPGQGLRLIYYSQIVNDFQKGDIAEGYSVSREKKESFPLTVTSAQKNPTAFYLCASSMVGQGNQPQHFGDGTRLSIL.

The J gene is TRBJ1-1, the V gene TRBV19; 7 nucleotides line up with TRBD1. CDR1 LNHDA and CDR2 SQIVND come from the germline V gene (reference sequence). Trimming took 6 bases from V and 4 from J; bases not matched to a gene: 8. CDR3 length equals 14 residues. CDR3 sequence (DNA): TGTGCCAGTAGCACCCTACAGGGGAGCACTGAAGCTTTCTTT. As protein: CASSTLQGSTEAFF.

The CDR3 sequence: CASSRREVGTIYF. The CDR3 region has the DNA TGTGCCAGCAGCAGAAGGGAGGTTGGCACCATATATTTT. V gene TRBV13 combines with J gene TRBJ1-3, with unresolved D. Germline loops: CDR1 PRHDT, CDR2 FYEKMQ (reference sequence). V lost 5 bases and J 9 bases, leaving 14 bases between the germline ends. This CDR3 comprises 13 residues.

The V call is TRBV18, the J call TRBJ1-5; unclear D gene. The CDR3 consists of 14 residues. CDR1 is KGHSH, CDR2 LQKENI, per germline. Deletions cut 3 bases from V and 6 bases from J, with 12 bases between. The CDR3 DNA follows: TGTGCCAGCTCACCTGGACCCGAGGGTCAGCCCCAGCATTTT. It codes for CASSPGPEGQPQHF.

This rearrangement joins TRBV6-5 to TRBJ2-7, with TRBD2 matching 12 bases. This CDR3 region has 14 residues. Germline V CDR1 and CDR2: MNHEY, SVGAGI. J lost 7 bases, V lost 7 bases, and 8 bases had no gene match. CDR3 sequence: CASNYGLAGYEQYV. CDR3 bases: TGTGCCAGCAATTATGGACTAGCGGGATATGAGCAGTACGTC.

This chain uses TRBV4-1 with TRBJ2-6; TRBD1 matches at 9 bases. There are 18 residues in the CDR3. V lost 3 bases, J lost 1 base, and 7 bases stayed unmatched. Germline loops: CDR1 MGHRA, CDR2 YSYEKL. For the CDR3, the DNA is TGCGCCAGCAGCCATAACAGGGGGCACATATCTGGGGCCAACGTCCTGACTTTC. It codes for CASSHNRGHISGANVLTF.

The chain combines TRBV7-8 with TRBJ1-5; maybe TRBD1 (6 bases). Deletions cut 5 bases from V and 5 bases from J, with 13 bases between. This CDR3 contains 14 residues. CDR1 and CDR2 (germline): SGHVS, FQNEAQ. Written as DNA, the CDR3 is TGTGCCAGCAGCCAGGGGTTGGAGCATCAGCCCCAGCATTTT. Translating gives CASSQGLEHQPQHF.

This clone was observed a handful of times. Here the CDR3 reads CASGLSGSSYEQYF. In DNA, the CDR3 is TGTGCCAGCGGCCTTAGCGGGAGCTCCTACGAGCAGTACTTC. The chain couples TRBV7-2 to TRBJ2-7; 9 nucleotides align to TRBD2. Germline assignment: CDR1 SGHTA and CDR2 FQGNSA. The CDR3 has 14 residues. V trimming: 8 bases; J trimming: 0 bases; junction bases outside the gene matches: 5.

The chain carries TRBV7-6 and TRBJ2-1; D is possibly TRBD2 (5 bases). The CDR3 runs to 15 residues. Germline V CDR1 and CDR2: SGHVS, FNYEAQ. Deletions cut 4 bases from V and 0 bases from J, with 10 bases between. CDR3 region: CASSYDYLSYNEQFF. CDR3 coding DNA: TGTGCCAGCAGCTACGACTACCTCTCCTACAATGAGCAGTTCTTC.

This chain links TRBV6-5 with TRBJ1-3; no firm D call. Between the trimmed V and J ends, which lost 7 bases and 0 bases, there was a span of 13 bases. The CDR3 spans 15 residues. In germline, CDR1 is MNHEY, CDR2 SVGAGI. The CDR3 bases are TGTGCCAGCACCCCCGTTATACTCTCTGGAAACACCATATATTTT. The encoded protein is CASTPVILSGNTIYF.

The rearrangement joins TRBV6-5 to TRBJ2-1, with no clear D. CDR1 MNHEY and CDR2 SVGAGI come from the germline V gene. This CDR3 spans 12 amino acids. Trimming took 5 bases from V and 3 from J, leaving 5 bases between them. The CDR3 sequence is CASSPHYNEQFF. The CDR3 DNA is TGTGCCAGCAGTCCCCACTACAATGAGCAGTTCTTC.

This sequence joins TRBV18 and TRBJ2-4; no firm D call. Per the germline V gene, CDR1 is KGHSH and CDR2 is LQKENI. V was clipped by 0 bases and J by 0 bases, with 12 bases between them. The CDR3 runs to 17 residues. The CDR3 reads CASSPPSRPLAKNIQYF. The CDR3 DNA follows: TGTGCCAGCTCACCACCGAGCCGCCCTCTAGCCAAAAACATTCAGTACTTC.

The V gene is TRBV6-5, the J gene TRBJ2-3, with 11 bases matching TRBD1. V was clipped by 2 bases and J by 5 bases; unmatched bases: 3. Germline assignment: CDR1 MNHEY and CDR2 SVGAGI. The CDR3 runs 15 residues. The chain's CDR3 is CASSYGTGGGDTQYF. CDR3 in DNA: TGTGCCAGCAGTTACGGGACAGGGGGGGGAGATACGCAGTATTTT.

This rearrangement joins TRBV28 to TRBJ2-3; TRBD2 matches 8 bases. The CDR3 spans 15 residues. J gave up 0 bases and V 4 bases, and 3 bases lay outside the gene matches. Germline loops: CDR1 MDHEN, CDR2 SYDVKM. The CDR3: CASSYSGTSTDTQYF. CDR3 bases: TGTGCCAGCAGTTATAGCGGGACTAGCACAGATACGCAGTATTTT.

This clone was counted once. The J gene is TRBJ1-1, the V gene TRBV18; D perhaps matches TRBD1 (6 bases). The ends were cut back, 6 bases at V and 0 bases at J, with 17 bases in the middle. Germline V gene data show CDR1 as KGHSH and CDR2 as LQKENI. This CDR3 region has 16 residues. CDR3 region: CASSTRSTGLNTEAFF. DNA of the CDR3: TGTGCCAGCTCCACCCGATCCACAGGGCTGAACACTGAAGCTTTCTTT.